Presented here are 5 T cell receptor beta chains from one specimen sequenced in a study of blood T cells in healthy people across ages. Through a sample-barcoded 5' primer and a J-beta primer mix, a second PCR was run for 7 to 11 cycles. From the 5' RACE reads, TCRdb called clonotypes with MiXCR, one entry per CDR3 protein. The sample consists of hundreds of thousands of distinct CDR3 sequences, around 52% of them appearing once. Sequencing was done on a sample of blood. The source is a woman of 80 years or more in good health.

The chain combines TRBV5-1 with TRBJ1-2; 7 bases agree with TRBD1. Per germline, CDR1 SGHRS and CDR2 YFSETQ. CDR3 length: 17 residues. V shed 1 base, J shed 2 bases, and the junction held 11 bases outside the gene matches. The CDR3 loop reads CASSLTGAWDENYGYTF. The DNA of the CDR3 is TGCGCCAGCAGCTTGACAGGGGCATGGGATGAAAACTATGGCTACACCTTC. The full variable domain, with the rest looked up from reference TRBV5-1 and TRBJ1-2, is KAGVTQTPRYLIKTRGQQVTLSCSPISGHRSVSWYQQTPGQGLQFLFEYFSETQRNKGNFPGRFSGRQFSNSRSEMNVSTLELGDSALYLCASSLTGAWDENYGYTFGSGTRLTVV.

The V gene is TRBV6-6, the J gene TRBJ2-1, with 9 bases aligning to TRBD2. Germline CDR1 is MNHNY and CDR2 is SVGAGI (reference sequence). This CDR3 spans 16 amino acids. Trimming cost V 0 bases and J 5 bases; bases outside gene matches: 5. This chain's CDR3 is CASSYSRRLADNEQFF. Written as DNA, the CDR3 is TGTGCCAGCAGTTACTCGAGGCGACTAGCGGACAATGAGCAGTTCTTC.

This clonotype was seen ten or more times. The chain uses TRBV2 and TRBJ2-3, with 8 nucleotides matching TRBD2. The CDR3 loop spans 16 amino acids. With V trimmed by 6 bases and J by 2 bases, 10 bases remained unmatched. Germline CDR1 is SNHLY and CDR2 is FYNNEI. CDR3 protein: CASSRGGGGNTDTQYF. CDR3 DNA sequence: TGTGCCAGCAGCCGGGGGGGCGGGGGGAACACAGATACGCAGTATTTT.

This chain uses TRBV12-3 or TRBV12-4 with TRBJ1-1; 7 nucleotides match TRBD1. After removal of 5 bases from V and 5 bases from J, the junction contained 11 bases not matched to a gene. This CDR3 is built from 15 residues. As DNA, the CDR3 is TGTGCCAGCAGTCGACCCCCGGCAGGGGGAACTGAAGCTTTCTTT. Translated: CASSRPPAGGTEAFF.

Details on this clonotype: This could be a read error, since a much larger clone is one nucleotide away. The chain couples TRBV29-1 to TRBJ2-7, with no clear D. Germline CDR1 and CDR2: SQVTM and ANQGSEA. The CDR3 extends over 14 amino acids. Trimming pared 7 bases from V and 12 bases from J, leaving 28 bases between. CDR3 region: CSAASVLVPETRYF. CDR3 in DNA: TGCAGCGCAGCCTCGGTTTTAGTCCCAGAGACCCGGTACTTC.